This T cell receptor (beta chain) is from a study of cytomegalovirus exposure and HLA in healthy donors. Study-level points and caveats: Later genetic work tied a missense DCLRE1C variant to beta-chain V and J trimming. Cytomegalovirus status, reportedly, was diagnosed with high specificity and sensitivity by the classifier.

In the case of this clone: Its cognate antigen is unknown.

The CDR3 loop spans 13 amino acids. Germline lookup yields CDR1 SGHRS and CDR2 YFSETQ. V was clipped by 7 bases and J by 2 bases, with 12 bases between them. The PCR employed 60 Vbeta primers together with 13 Jbeta primers. Sequencing used immunoSEQ multiplex PCR; TCRdb keeps in-frame clones, though not all of them. The sample has 150,000 to 200,000 clones; around four fifths are singletons. This chain connects TRBV5-1 to TRBJ2-5, with D maybe TRBD2 (6 bases). The sequencing input was PBMCs. This clonotype was sampled from a man aged 25 to 45 in good health and CMV-seronegative. The CDR3 loop is CASGGGVQETQYF. The CDR3 nucleotides read TGCGCCAGCGGCGGAGGGGTTCAAGAGACCCAGTACTTC.